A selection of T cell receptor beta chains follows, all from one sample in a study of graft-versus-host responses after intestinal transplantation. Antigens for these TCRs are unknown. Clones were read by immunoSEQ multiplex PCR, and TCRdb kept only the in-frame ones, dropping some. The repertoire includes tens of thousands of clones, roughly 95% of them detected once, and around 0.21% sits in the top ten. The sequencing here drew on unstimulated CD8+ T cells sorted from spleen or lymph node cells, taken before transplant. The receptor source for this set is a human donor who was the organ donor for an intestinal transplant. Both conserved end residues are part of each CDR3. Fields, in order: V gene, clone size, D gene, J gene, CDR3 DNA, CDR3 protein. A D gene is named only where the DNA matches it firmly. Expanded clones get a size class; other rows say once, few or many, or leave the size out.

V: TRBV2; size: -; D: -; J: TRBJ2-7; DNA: TGTGCCAGCAGTGGGCGCTACGAGCAGTACTTC; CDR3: CASSGRYEQYF
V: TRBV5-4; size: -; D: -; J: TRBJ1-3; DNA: TGTGCCAGCAGTTCCTTGGGTCAGAGCTCTGGAAACACCATATATTTT; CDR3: CASSSLGQSSGNTIYF
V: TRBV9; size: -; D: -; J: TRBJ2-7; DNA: TGTGCCAGCAGCCCGGCCAGGGGCGGAGTAGAGCAGTACTTC; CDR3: CASSPARGGVEQYF
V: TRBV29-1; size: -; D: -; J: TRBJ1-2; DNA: TGCAGCGTTGAAGTAGGGGAGGGCTACTATGGCTACACCTTC; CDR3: CSVEVGEGYYGYTF
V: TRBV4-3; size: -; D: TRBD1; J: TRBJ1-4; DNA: TGCGCCAGCAGCCAAGATGAGGGGGCGCCTTGGAATGAAAAACTGTTTTTT; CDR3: CASSQDEGAPWNEKLFF
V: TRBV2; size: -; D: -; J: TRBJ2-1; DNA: TGTGCCAGCAGTGAAACGACGGCCGAGCAGTTCTTC; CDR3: CASSETTAEQFF
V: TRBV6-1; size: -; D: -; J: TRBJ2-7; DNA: TGTGCCAGCAGTGGGCAGGGATCCGACGAGCAGTACTTC; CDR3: CASSGQGSDEQYF
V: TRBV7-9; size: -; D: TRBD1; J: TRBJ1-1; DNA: TGTGCCAGCAGCCCCCGGGACAGGGGGCGAGGCACTGAAGCTTTCTTT; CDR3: CASSPRDRGRGTEAFF
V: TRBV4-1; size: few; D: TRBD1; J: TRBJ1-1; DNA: TGCGCCAGCAGCCGCTTGGACAGGGTAAGGTCTGAAGCTTTCTTT; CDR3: CASSRLDRVRSEAFF
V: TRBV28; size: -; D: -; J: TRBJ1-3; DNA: TGTGCCACCGAACAAGGCTCTGGAAACACCATATATTTT; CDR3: CATEQGSGNTIYF
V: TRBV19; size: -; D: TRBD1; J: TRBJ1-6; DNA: TGTGCCAGTAGTATCCTAGGGACGGGGTCGGGACAGGCAAACTATAATTCACCCCTCCACTTT; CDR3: CASSILGTGSGQANYNSPLHF
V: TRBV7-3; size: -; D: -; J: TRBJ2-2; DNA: TGTGCCAGCAGCCCACAGGGTTTTCGAGCGCCCGGGGAGCTGTTTTTT; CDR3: CASSPQGFRAPGELFF
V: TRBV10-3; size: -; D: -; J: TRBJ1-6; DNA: TGTGCCACGAACCGGGACGGAGATTCACCCCTCCACTTT; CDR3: CATNRDGDSPLHF
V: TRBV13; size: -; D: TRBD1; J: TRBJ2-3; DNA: TGTGCCAGCAGCTCCGGGACAGGGACCACAGATACGCAGTATTTT; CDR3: CASSSGTGTTDTQYF
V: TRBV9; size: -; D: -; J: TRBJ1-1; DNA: TGTGCCAGCAGCGCCTCGTGGGGGGCGTCATCCGACACTGAAGCTTTCTTT; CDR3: CASSASWGASSDTEAFF
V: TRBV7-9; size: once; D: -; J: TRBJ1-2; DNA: TGTGCCAGCAGCCCCCCCTCACGGGCCGCGGACTATGGCTACACCTTC; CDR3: CASSPPSRAADYGYTF
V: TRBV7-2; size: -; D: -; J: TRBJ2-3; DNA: TGTGCCAGCAGCTTAGTTCGTGTTCTGGGGAACACAGATACGCAGTATTTT; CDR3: CASSLVRVLGNTDTQYF
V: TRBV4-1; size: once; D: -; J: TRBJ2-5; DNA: TGCGCCAGCAGCCAAGTGGCGTTCGGGGACGAGACCCAGTACTTC; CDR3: CASSQVAFGDETQYF
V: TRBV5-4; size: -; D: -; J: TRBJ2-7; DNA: TGTGCCAGCAGCTTGCCAGGGGATTACTCCTACGAGCAGTACTTC; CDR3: CASSLPGDYSYEQYF
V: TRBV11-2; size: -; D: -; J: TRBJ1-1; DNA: TGTGCCAGCAGCTTAATGGGGAGAACAGATTCTGGCACTGAAGCTTTCTTT; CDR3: CASSLMGRTDSGTEAFF
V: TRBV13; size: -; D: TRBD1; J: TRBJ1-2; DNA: TGTGCCAGCAGCCTAGGGACAGGGAAGCCCTATGGCTACACCTTC; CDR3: CASSLGTGKPYGYTF
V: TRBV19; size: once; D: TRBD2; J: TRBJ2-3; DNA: TGTGCCAGTAGTATAGACGCGGGGGGGTTCCAAGATACGCAGTATTTT; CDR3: CASSIDAGGFQDTQYF
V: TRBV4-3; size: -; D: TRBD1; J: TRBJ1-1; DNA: TGCGCCAGCAGCCAAGATCCTGGAATAGGGACAGGGCGGACTGAAGCTTTCTTT; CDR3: CASSQDPGIGTGRTEAFF
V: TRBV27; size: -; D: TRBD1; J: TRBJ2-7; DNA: TGTGCCAGCAGATCGGGACAGGGCCACGAGCAGTACTTC; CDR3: CASRSGQGHEQYF
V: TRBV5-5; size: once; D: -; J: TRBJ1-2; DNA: TGTGCCAGCAGCTTAGGGCAATCAGCCAGCTACACCTTC; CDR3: CASSLGQSASYTF
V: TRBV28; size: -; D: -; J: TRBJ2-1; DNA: TGTGCCAGCAGTTTAAGTCCCAATGAGCAGTTCTTC; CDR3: CASSLSPNEQFF
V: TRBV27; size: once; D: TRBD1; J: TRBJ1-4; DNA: TGTGCCAGCAGACCTACAGGGGGAACTAATGAAAAACTGTTTTTT; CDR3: CASRPTGGTNEKLFF
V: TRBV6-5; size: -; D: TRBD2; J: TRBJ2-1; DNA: TGTGCCAGCAGTTACTCTGCGGGGGAGATACACAATGAGCAGTTCTTC; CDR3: CASSYSAGEIHNEQFF
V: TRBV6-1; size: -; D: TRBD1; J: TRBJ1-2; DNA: TGTGCCAGCAGTGCCCGGGACAGGGTCTTTGGGTTCTATGGCTACACCTTC; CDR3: CASSARDRVFGFYGYTF
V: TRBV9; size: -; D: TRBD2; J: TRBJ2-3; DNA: TGTGCCAGCAGCACCTCTAGCGGGAGTAATTTAGAGACGCAGTATTTT; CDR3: CASSTSSGSNLETQYF
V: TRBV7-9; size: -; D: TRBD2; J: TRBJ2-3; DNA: TGTGCCAGCAGCTTTTTAGCGGGGGGGGTCGCAGATACGCAGTATTTT; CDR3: CASSFLAGGVADTQYF
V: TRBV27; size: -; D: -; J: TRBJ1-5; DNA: TGTGCCAGCAGGTTAGGCAGCAACAATCAGCCCCAGCATTTT; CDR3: CASRLGSNNQPQHF
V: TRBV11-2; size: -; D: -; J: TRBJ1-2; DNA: TGTGCCAGCAGCTTAGGCGTCCAGGGGCACTATGGCTACACCTTC; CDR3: CASSLGVQGHYGYTF
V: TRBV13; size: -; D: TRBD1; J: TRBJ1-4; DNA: TGTGCCAGCAGACGGACGGGACAGGGCCATGAAAAACTGTTTTTT; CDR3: CASRRTGQGHEKLFF
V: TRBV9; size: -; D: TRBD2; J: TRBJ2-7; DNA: TGTGCCAGCAGCGGGAGCGGGGGGGAAACCTACGAGCAGTACTTC; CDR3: CASSGSGGETYEQYF
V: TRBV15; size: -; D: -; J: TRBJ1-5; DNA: TGTGCCACCAGCCCACAGGGAATTAGCAATCAGCCCCAGCATTTT; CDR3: CATSPQGISNQPQHF
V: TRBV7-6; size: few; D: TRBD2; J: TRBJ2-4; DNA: TGTGCCAGCAGCCCGATATTCGCGGGGGGGCCAAAAAACATTCAGTACTTC; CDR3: CASSPIFAGGPKNIQYF
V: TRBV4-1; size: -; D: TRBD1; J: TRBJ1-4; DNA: TGCGCCAGCAGCCAGGAGACAGGGGGAATAAAGGAAAAACTGTTTTTT; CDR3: CASSQETGGIKEKLFF
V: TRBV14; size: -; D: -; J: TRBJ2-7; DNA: TGTGCCAGCAGCCAAGAAGGGGGAGGGCTGGGAGCGCAGTACTTC; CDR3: CASSQEGGGLGAQYF
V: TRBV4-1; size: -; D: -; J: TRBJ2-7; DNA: TGCGCCAGCAGCCAGGATCCAGCTAAGACAGGTCTCGAGCAGTACTTC; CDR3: CASSQDPAKTGLEQYF
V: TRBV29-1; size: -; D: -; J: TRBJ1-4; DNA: TGCAGCGTTACGGGCTCCGGTGAAAAACTGTTTTTT; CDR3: CSVTGSGEKLFF
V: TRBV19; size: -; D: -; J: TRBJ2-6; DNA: TGTGCCAGTACAGAAGTCTCTGGGGCCAACGTCCTGACTTTC; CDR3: CASTEVSGANVLTF
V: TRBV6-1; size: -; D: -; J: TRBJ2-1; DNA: TGTGCCAGCAGTGACTTCCTAGTTAACTCCTACAATGAGCAGTTCTTC; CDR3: CASSDFLVNSYNEQFF
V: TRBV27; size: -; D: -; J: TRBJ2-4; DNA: TGTGCCAGCAGCCCGGGGGCCAGCAAAAACATTCAGTACTTC; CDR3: CASSPGASKNIQYF
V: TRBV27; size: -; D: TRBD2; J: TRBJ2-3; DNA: TGTGCCAGCAGTTTCTTTAATCTAGCGGGCGGCACAGATACGCAGTATTTT; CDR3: CASSFFNLAGGTDTQYF
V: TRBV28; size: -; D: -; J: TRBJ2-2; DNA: TGTGCCAGCAGTTTATGGCAGTTCCGATCCGCCGGGGAGCTGTTTTTT; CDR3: CASSLWQFRSAGELFF
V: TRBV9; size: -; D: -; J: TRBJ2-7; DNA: TGTGCCAGCAGCGTAGCCCCCAGCTACGAGCAGTACTTC; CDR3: CASSVAPSYEQYF
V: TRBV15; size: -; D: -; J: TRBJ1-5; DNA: TGTGCCACCAGCGTGGGGCTGGTCCAGCCCCAGCATTTT; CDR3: CATSVGLVQPQHF
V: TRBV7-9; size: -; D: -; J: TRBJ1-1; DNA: TGTGCCAGCAGCTTAGACGGGGGGGATGAAGCTTTCTTT; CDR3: CASSLDGGDEAFF
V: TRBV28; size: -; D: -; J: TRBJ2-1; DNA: TGTGCCAGCAGTTTCGTGGGGAGGTCCTACAATGAGCAGTTCTTC; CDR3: CASSFVGRSYNEQFF
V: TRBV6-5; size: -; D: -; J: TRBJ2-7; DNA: TGTGCCAGCAGTTACTCCTTCGACGGTAGCTCCTACGAGCAGTACTTC; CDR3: CASSYSFDGSSYEQYF
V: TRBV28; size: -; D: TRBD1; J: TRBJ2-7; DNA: TGTGCCAGCAGAGGTCAGGGGGCGATCGAGCAGTACTTC; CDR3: CASRGQGAIEQYF
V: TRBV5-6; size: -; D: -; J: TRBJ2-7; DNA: TGTGCCAGCAGCTTCGGCTTCAATTCCTACGAGCAGTACTTC; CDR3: CASSFGFNSYEQYF